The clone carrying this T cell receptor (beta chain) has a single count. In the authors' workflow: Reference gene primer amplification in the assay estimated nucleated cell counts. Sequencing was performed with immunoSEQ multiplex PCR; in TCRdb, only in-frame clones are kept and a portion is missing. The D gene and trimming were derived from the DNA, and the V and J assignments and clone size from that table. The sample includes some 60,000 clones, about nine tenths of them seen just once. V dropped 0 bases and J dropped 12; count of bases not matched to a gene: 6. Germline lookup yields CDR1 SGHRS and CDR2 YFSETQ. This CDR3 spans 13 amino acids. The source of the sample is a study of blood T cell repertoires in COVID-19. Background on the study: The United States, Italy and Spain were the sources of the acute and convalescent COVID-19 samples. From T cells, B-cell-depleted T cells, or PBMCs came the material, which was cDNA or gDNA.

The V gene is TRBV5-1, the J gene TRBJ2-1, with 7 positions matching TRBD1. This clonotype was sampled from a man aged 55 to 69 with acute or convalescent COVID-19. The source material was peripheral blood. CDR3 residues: CASSLGLRDRQFF. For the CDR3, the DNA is TGCGCCAGCAGCTTGGGTCTCCGGGACAGGCAGTTCTTC.